The 19 T cell receptor beta chains below come from one sample, sequenced in a study of blood T cell repertoires in COVID-19. Clones were sequenced by immunoSEQ multiplex PCR, and TCRdb holds only the in-frame ones, with some missing. The table records about 270,000 clones, 86% of them present only once. The sequenced material came from peripheral blood. The source of these receptors is a man aged 40-49 years with active or convalescent COVID-19.

This chain links TRBV27 with TRBJ2-3, with 9 bases aligning to TRBD1. Germline assignment: CDR1 MNHEY and CDR2 SMNVEV (reference sequence). The trim removed 4 bases at V and 2 bases at J, leaving 7 bases unmatched. CDR3 size: 16 residues. CDR3 loop: CASSSLTGGFTDTQYF. The CDR3 DNA is TGTGCCAGCAGTTCCCTGACAGGGGGTTTCACAGATACGCAGTATTTT.

The chain joins TRBV5-6 to TRBJ1-2; 9 nucleotides agree with TRBD1. The V gene end was trimmed by 4 bases and the J gene end by 7 bases; junction bases not matched to a gene: 5. CDR3 length equals 13 residues. Per germline, CDR1 SGHDT and CDR2 YYEEEE. CDR3 amino acids: CASSPGTGPGYTF. The CDR3 DNA sequence: TGTGCCAGCAGCCCTGGGACAGGGCCTGGCTACACCTTC.

The chain carries TRBV19 and TRBJ1-3; tentatively, D is TRBD1 (5 bases). Germline CDR1 reads LNHDA; CDR2 reads SQIVND (reference sequence). V lost 7 bases and J 0 bases, leaving 13 bases between the germline ends. This CDR3 contains 15 residues. The CDR3 region has the DNA TGTGCCAGTACCCCTGCGGGACTCTCTGGAAACACCATATATTTT. Protein product: CASTPAGLSGNTIYF. The full variable domain, with the rest looked up from reference TRBV19 and TRBJ1-3, is DGGITQSPKYLFRKEGQNVTLSCEQNLNHDAMYWYRQDPGQGLRLIYYSQIVNDFQKGDIAEGYSVSREKKESFPLTVTSAQKNPTAFYLCASTPAGLSGNTIYFGEGSWLTVV.

For this clone: Different DNA sequences within this sample yield the same CDR3. The chain couples TRBV7-3 to TRBJ2-7; D possibly corresponds to TRBD1 (6 bases). The germline V and J ends were trimmed by 3 bases and 4 bases, with 13 bases remaining between them. The germline CDR1 and CDR2 sequences are SGHTA and FQGTGA. CDR3 length: 14 amino acids. The chain's CDR3 is CASSLMDRGYEQYF. The CDR3 nucleotides read TGTGCCAGCAGCTTGATGGATAGGGGGTACGAGCAGTACTTC.

This sequence joins TRBV25-1 and TRBJ1-1, with D possibly matching TRBD1 (6 bases). Germline V CDR1 and CDR2: MGHDK, SYGVNS. Trimming removed 4 bases from V and 6 bases from J, with 12 bases in between. This CDR3 contains 13 residues. CDR3 sequence reads: CASSVLGGAEAFF. CDR3 nucleotide sequence: TGTGCCAGCAGTGTTCTAGGGGGGGCTGAAGCTTTCTTT.

The chain recombines TRBV11-2 with TRBJ1-3, with D perhaps matching TRBD1 (5 bases). CDR1 and CDR2 (germline): SGHAT, FQNNGV. This CDR3 has 14 residues. Trimming shortened V by 5 bases and J by 7 bases, and 15 bases separated the two germline ends. The CDR3 sequence is CASSPTVNGNTIYF. CDR3 bases: TGTGCCAGCAGCCCGACAGTGAACGGGAACACCATATATTTT. The full variable domain, in which reference TRBV11-2 and TRBJ1-3 provide the parts outside the CDR3, is EAGVAQSPRYKIIEKRQSVAFWCNPISGHATLYWYQQILGQGPKLLIQFQNNGVVDDSQLPKDRFSAERLKGVDSTLKIQPAKLEDSAVYLCASSPTVNGNTIYFGEGSWLTVV.

This clone was picked up one time. The V and J genes are TRBV9 and TRBJ2-1; 9 bases match TRBD1. Germline assignment: CDR1 SGDLS and CDR2 YYNGEE. Trimming at V came to 3 bases and at J to 7 bases, leaving 14 bases not matched to a gene. This CDR3 spans 17 amino acids. The CDR3 here is CASSAPRDRATVNEQFF. DNA of the CDR3: TGTGCCAGCAGCGCGCCCCGGGACAGGGCGACAGTTAATGAGCAGTTCTTC.

This sequence joins TRBV10-3 and TRBJ2-3; D possibly corresponds to TRBD2 (6 bases). Trimming cost V 11 bases and J 0 bases, with 21 bases left between them. The CDR3 sequence is 16 residues long. Looked up from germline, CDR1 is ENHRY and CDR2 is SYGVKD. The chain's CDR3 is CASSTSSAISTDTQYF. The CDR3 DNA reads TGTGCCTCCAGCACCTCTAGCGCGATTAGCACAGATACGCAGTATTTT.

This chain uses TRBV11-3 with TRBJ1-1; weak D call: TRBD1 (5 bases). Trimming stripped 1 base from V and 10 bases from J, with 13 bases between. Germline-derived CDR1 and CDR2 are SGHNT and YENEEA. This CDR3 contains 13 residues. CDR3 region: CASSLGRQFGAFF. The DNA for the CDR3 is TGTGCCAGCAGCTTAGGTCGACAGTTCGGAGCTTTCTTT.

This clone was picked up a small number of times. The rearrangement joins TRBV7-9 to TRBJ1-4; no definite D call. The germline V and J ends were trimmed by 5 bases and 0 bases, with 10 bases remaining between them. Germline V lookup: CDR1 SEHNR, CDR2 FQNEAQ (reference sequence). The CDR3 sequence is 15 residues long. The CDR3 reads CASSTYGATNEKLFF. DNA of the CDR3: TGTGCCAGCAGCACGTACGGTGCAACTAATGAAAAACTGTTTTTT.

The CDR3 bases are TGTGCCAGTAGTAGGACAGGACAGGGGGCTGCAGAGACCCAGTACTTC. It translates to CASSRTGQGAAETQYF. This sequence joins TRBV19 and TRBJ2-5; 11 bases map to TRBD1. The CDR3 runs to 16 residues. Losses at the gene ends were 4 bases for V and 4 bases for J; bases not matched to a gene: 8. Per the germline V gene, CDR1 is LNHDA and CDR2 is SQIVND (reference sequence).

The rearrangement uses TRBV7-3 and TRBJ2-5, with a weak D call TRBD2 (5 bases). The CDR3 spans 15 residues. Germline CDR1 SGHTA, CDR2 FQGTGA. V shed 4 bases and J shed 3 bases, with 15 bases lying between them. CDR3 amino acids: CASSSPRAEEETQYF. The CDR3 coding sequence is TGTGCCAGCAGCTCCCCTAGAGCGGAGGAAGAGACCCAGTACTTC.

The CDR3 region is CASSPSSSRTDTQYF. The CDR3 bases are TGTGCCAGCAGTCCATCTAGCAGCCGCACAGATACGCAGTATTTT. The chain has TRBV27 and TRBJ2-3; a possible D gene is TRBD2 (5 bases). Per the germline V gene, CDR1 is MNHEY and CDR2 is SMNVEV (reference sequence). V lost 5 bases to trimming and J lost 1 base, with 13 bases between them. This CDR3 has 15 amino acids.

The chain carries TRBV16 and TRBJ1-2; 7 bases fit TRBD1. After removal of 2 bases from V and 4 bases from J, the junction contained 4 bases not matched to a gene. The CDR3 is 14 residues long. Looked up from germline, CDR1 is KGHSY and CDR2 is FQNENV. DNA of the CDR3: TGTGCCAGCAGCCAAGGGACAGAAGTCTATGGCTACACCTTC. This translates into CASSQGTEVYGYTF.

The chain links TRBV6-5 to TRBJ2-7; 11 bases agree with TRBD2. Germline trimming cut 4 bases from V and 3 bases from J; bases unmatched to any gene: 5. Germline loops: CDR1 MNHEY, CDR2 SVGAGI. The CDR3 is made up of 15 amino acids. CDR3 sequence reads: CASSSSGGRYYEQYF. DNA of the CDR3: TGTGCCAGCAGTTCTAGCGGGGGGCGGTACTACGAGCAGTACTTC.

The chain links TRBV4-2 to TRBJ2-3; maybe TRBD2 (7 bases). CDR1 LGHNA and CDR2 YNFKEQ come from the germline V gene. This CDR3 spans 15 amino acids. Trimming took off 4 bases at V and 3 bases at J, with 14 bases between the two ends. CDR3 coding DNA: TGTGCCAGCAGCCCTACAGGGCGGGGGACAGATACGCAGTATTTT. Encoded protein: CASSPTGRGTDTQYF.

The gene calls are TRBV19 and TRBJ1-2, with TRBD1 matching over 7 bases. The CDR3 runs to 15 residues. Germline values: CDR1 LNHDA, CDR2 SQIVND (reference sequence). J was trimmed by 7 bases and V by 2 bases; bases with no gene match: 10. The CDR3: CASSIRAGGRGGYTF. CDR3 coding DNA: TGTGCCAGTAGTATACGTGCAGGGGGACGTGGTGGCTACACCTTC. Variable domain in full (rest from reference TRBV19 and TRBJ1-2): DGGITQSPKYLFRKEGQNVTLSCEQNLNHDAMYWYRQDPGQGLRLIYYSQIVNDFQKGDIAEGYSVSREKKESFPLTVTSAQKNPTAFYLCASSIRAGGRGGYTFGSGTRLTVV.

This clone is a singleton in its sample. The chain employs TRBV30 and TRBJ2-4; 8 bases map to TRBD1. The CDR3 is made up of 16 amino acids. J gave up 3 bases and V 0 bases, and 7 bases lay outside the gene matches. Germline-derived CDR1 and CDR2 are GTSNPN and SVGIG (reference sequence). Here the CDR3 reads CAWSVFGRGRKNIQYF. CDR3 coding DNA: TGTGCCTGGAGTGTTTTCGGCAGGGGGCGCAAAAACATTCAGTACTTC.

The chain recombines TRBV5-1 with TRBJ2-5; TRBD2 matches 12 bases. V shed 3 bases and J 4 bases; nucleotides not matched to a gene: 7. The germline V gene encodes CDR1 SGHRS and CDR2 YFSETQ. There are 16 residues in the CDR3. The CDR3 sequence is CASSSGLAGLGETQYF. The CDR3 DNA sequence: TGCGCCAGCAGCTCCGGACTAGCGGGGTTAGGAGAGACCCAGTACTTC.